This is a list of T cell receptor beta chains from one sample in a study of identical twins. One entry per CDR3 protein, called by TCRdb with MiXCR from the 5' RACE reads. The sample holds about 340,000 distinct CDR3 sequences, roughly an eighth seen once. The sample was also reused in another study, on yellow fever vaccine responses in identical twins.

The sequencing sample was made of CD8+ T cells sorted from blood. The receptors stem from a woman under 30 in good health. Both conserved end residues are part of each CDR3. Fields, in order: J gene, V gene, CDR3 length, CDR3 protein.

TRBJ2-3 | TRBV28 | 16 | CASSPPDWPAGDTQYF
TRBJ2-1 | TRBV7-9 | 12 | CASSPDPREQFF
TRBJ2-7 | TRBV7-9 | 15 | CASSTRDSHSYEQYF
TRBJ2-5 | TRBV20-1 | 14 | CSAPGGLVQETQYF
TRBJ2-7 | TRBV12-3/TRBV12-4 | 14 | CASSLEGASYEQYF
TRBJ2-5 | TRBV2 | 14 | CASSVGYTQETQYF
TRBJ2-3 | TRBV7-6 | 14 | CASSLGGGADTQYF
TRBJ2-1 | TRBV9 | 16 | CASSVGLAGVANEQFF
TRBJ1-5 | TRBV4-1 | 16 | CASSQTHSGGVQPQHF
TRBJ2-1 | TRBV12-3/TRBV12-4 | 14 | CASSPAPGGNEQFF
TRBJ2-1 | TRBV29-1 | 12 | CSVDRAYNEQFF